In this sample, the clone carrying this T cell receptor beta chain turned up once. The data belong to a study of Ad26.COV2.S vaccination and SARS-CoV-2 variants. Sequencing used immunoSEQ multiplex PCR; TCRdb keeps in-frame clones, though not all of them. There are 400,000 to 450,000 clones in the sample; 80% to 95% occur only once, and less than 15% lies in the top ten. The treatment: around 19 received Ad26.COV2.S at low or high dose, single or two shots; 5 received placebo; per-sample allocation not given. After the first vaccine or placebo injection, samples were drawn on day 63. CDR1 and CDR2 (germline): LNHDA, SQIVND (reference sequence). The V gene lost 5 bases and the J gene lost 12 bases, with 16 bases spanning the gap. This CDR3 spans 12 amino acids.

This clonotype originated in a person between 18 and 60 years old who received the Ad26.COV2.S COVID-19 vaccine or a placebo. This specimen was peripheral blood, taken in a trial of Ad26.COV2.S vaccine versus placebo. The rearrangement uses TRBV19 and TRBJ1-1; no clear D gene. DNA of the CDR3: TGTGCCAGTAGTCCAGAGATCCGGAGACCTTTCTTT. Its protein product is CASSPEIRRPFF.